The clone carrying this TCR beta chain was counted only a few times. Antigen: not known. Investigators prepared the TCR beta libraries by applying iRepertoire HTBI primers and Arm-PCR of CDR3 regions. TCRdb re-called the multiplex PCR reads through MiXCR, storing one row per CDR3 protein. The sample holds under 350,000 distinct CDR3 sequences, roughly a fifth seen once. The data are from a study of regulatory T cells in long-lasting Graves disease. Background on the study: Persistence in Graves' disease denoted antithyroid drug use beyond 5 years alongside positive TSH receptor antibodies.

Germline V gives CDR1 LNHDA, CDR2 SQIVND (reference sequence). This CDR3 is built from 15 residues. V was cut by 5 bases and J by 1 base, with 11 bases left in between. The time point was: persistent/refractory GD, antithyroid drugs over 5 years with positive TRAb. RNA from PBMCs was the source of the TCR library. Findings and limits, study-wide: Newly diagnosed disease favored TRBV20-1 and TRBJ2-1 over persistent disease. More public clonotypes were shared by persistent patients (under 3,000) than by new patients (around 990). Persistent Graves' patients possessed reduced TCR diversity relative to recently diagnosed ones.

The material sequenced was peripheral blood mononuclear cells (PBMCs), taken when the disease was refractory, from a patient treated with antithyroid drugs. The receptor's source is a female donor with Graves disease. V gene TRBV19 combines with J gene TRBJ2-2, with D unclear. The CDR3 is CASSQITLNTGELFF. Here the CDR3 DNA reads TGTGCCAGTAGTCAAATCACCCTGAACACCGGGGAGCTGTTTTTT.